The clone carrying this T cell receptor beta chain was seen only a few times. Its antigen is as yet unknown. Trimming took 5 bases from V and 5 from J, leaving 26 bases between them. From germline, CDR1 is SGHTA and CDR2 FQGNSA. This CDR3 spans 18 amino acids. Treatment described: oral pan-JAK inhibitor, 5-10 mg twice daily. PBMCs provided sorted CD4+ and CD8+ T cells. RNA extraction and reverse transcription yielded cDNA as sequencing template. Data came from immunoSEQ multiplex PCR; TCRdb stores just in-frame clones and leaves some out. The top ten hold about 1.8% of the sample, which has about 290,000 clones, roughly 64% seen once. These data are taken from a study of CD8+ T cells in alopecia areata. Study-wide context: Severity among treated patients was scored by the percentage of scalp area affected.

General study findings and limits: Possibly as an HLA-related effect, TCR sharing across patients appeared less clear than in mice.

The V call is TRBV7-2, the J call TRBJ2-3; weak D call: TRBD2 (6 bases). The clonotype was recovered from a human donor with alopecia areata. The sequencing here drew on CD4+ T cells sorted from blood, taken at week 24, from a patient treated with tofacitinib. The CDR3 DNA reads as TGTGCCAGCAGCAGCAGCTTAGTCACCTCCCCCGGGGGAGATACGCAGTATTTT. Protein sequence: CASSSSLVTSPGGDTQYF.